The 20 T cell receptor beta chains below come from one sample, sequenced in a study of blood T cell repertoires in COVID-19. The data were produced by immunoSEQ multiplex PCR, yet TCRdb's version contains in-frame clones alone and is incomplete. Counted here are 150,000 to 200,000 clones, approximately 88% occurring once; the ten biggest clones make up about an eighth. Sequences were obtained from PBMCs or T cells enriched from blood (not recorded which). These TCRs come from a woman aged 60-70 years who had recovered from COVID-19.

The chain has TRBV27 and TRBJ2-7; 8 bases match TRBD1. The CDR3 is 15 amino acids. The V and J ends lost 5 bases and 2 bases, in that order; junction bases with no gene match: 8. The V gene's germline CDR1 is MNHEY and CDR2 SMNVEV (reference sequence). The CDR3 is CASSLRRTGPYEQYF. In DNA form, the CDR3 reads TGTGCCAGCAGTCTCCGGAGGACAGGGCCCTACGAGCAGTACTTC.

A note on this clone: This specimen includes other DNA sequences encoding the same CDR3. V and J are TRBV3-1 (or the pseudogene TRBV3-2) and TRBJ2-1; D may be TRBD2 (6 bases). There are 13 residues in the CDR3. The germline gives CDR1 LGHDT, CDR2 YNNKEL (reference sequence). Trimming shortened V by 4 bases and J by 7 bases, and 11 bases separated the two germline ends. The CDR3 bases are TGTGCCAGCAGCCTGCTGGGGGGAAATGAGCAGTTCTTC. The encoded protein is CASSLLGGNEQFF.

The rearrangement uses TRBV27 and TRBJ1-1; D unresolved. The length of the CDR3 is 13 residues. Trimming pared 6 bases from V and 2 bases from J, leaving 10 bases between. In germline, CDR1 is MNHEY, CDR2 SMNVEV (reference sequence). CDR3 nucleotides: TGTGCCAGCAGCCCGAACACAAACACTGAAGCTTTCTTT. Protein product: CASSPNTNTEAFF.

The V gene is TRBV28, the J gene TRBJ1-1, with a tentative D call TRBD1 (5 bases). Deletions cut 7 bases from V and 0 bases from J, with 15 bases between. This CDR3 comprises 15 residues. Germline V gene sequence: CDR1 MDHEN, CDR2 SYDVKM. CDR3 in DNA: TGTGCCAGCAACCCGGGGGGGGGAATGAACACTGAAGCTTTCTTT. This sequence encodes CASNPGGGMNTEAFF. Together with reference TRBV28 and TRBJ1-1, the CDR3 gives the full variable domain: DVKVTQSSRYLVKRTGEKVFLECVQDMDHENMFWYRQDPGLGLRLIYFSYDVKMKEKGDIPEGYSVSREKKERFSLILESASTNQTSMYLCASNPGGGMNTEAFFGQGTRLTVV.

The V call is TRBV5-1, the J call TRBJ1-1; possible D gene TRBD1, 5 bases. V shed 0 bases and J shed 7 bases, with 16 bases lying between them. The CDR3 totals 15 residues. Germline lookup yields CDR1 SGHRS and CDR2 YFSETQ. The CDR3 coding sequence is TGCGCCAGCAGCTTGGACGAAGGGGCCAGTTTTGAAGCTTTCTTT. It is translated as CASSLDEGASFEAFF.

The V and J genes are TRBV28 and TRBJ2-1, with 8 bases identical to TRBD2. Germline assignment: CDR1 MDHEN and CDR2 SYDVKM. The junction had 8 bases not matched to a gene; V was cut back by 3 bases and J by 4 bases. There are 16 residues in the CDR3. The DNA for the CDR3 is TGTGCCAGCAGTTTCGGGGGGGGCCGGGGGTACAATGAGCAGTTCTTC. It specifies CASSFGGGRGYNEQFF.

This chain links TRBV18 with TRBJ2-2; the D gene is possibly TRBD1 (6 bases). Trimming took off 4 bases at V and 4 bases at J, with 19 bases between the two ends. The CDR3 consists of 17 residues. Germline V gene sequence: CDR1 KGHSH, CDR2 LQKENI. CDR3 sequence (DNA): TGTGCCAGCTCACAGGGACAAGAGCCCGCGACCACCGGGGAGCTGTTTTTT. It translates to CASSQGQEPATTGELFF. Variable domain in full (rest from reference TRBV18 and TRBJ2-2): NAGVMQNPRHLVRRRGQEARLRCSPMKGHSHVYWYRQLPEEGLKFMVYLQKENIIDESGMPKERFSAEFPKEGPSILRIQQVVRGDSAAYFCASSQGQEPATTGELFFGEGSRLTVL.

The count of this clone is one. The gene calls are TRBV21-1 and TRBJ2-6; the table assigns TRBD1, which was not confirmed against the DNA. TRBV21-1 is tagged as a pseudogene. The CDR3 consists of 17 residues. The CDR3 sequence is CASRNRGPSSGANVLTF. The CDR3, as DNA: TGTGCCAGCAGAAACAGGGGGCCGAGCTCTGGGGCCAACGTCCTGACTTTC.

This chain joins TRBV3-1 (or the pseudogene TRBV3-2) and TRBJ1-6; 9 bases line up with TRBD1. The CDR3 has 16 residues. V lost 4 bases to trimming and J lost 8 bases; unmatched junction nucleotides: 9. CDR1 and CDR2 from the germline V gene are LGHDT and YNNKEL (reference sequence). The CDR3, as DNA: TGTGCCAGCAGCCCGACCGCCGGGACAGGGTATTCACCCCTCCACTTT. Its translation: CASSPTAGTGYSPLHF.

This clone was observed a few times. The chain joins TRBV24-1 to TRBJ2-1; D may be TRBD1 (6 bases). V lost 4 bases and J 2 bases, leaving 11 bases between the germline ends. Germline lookup yields CDR1 KGHDR and CDR2 SFDVKD. CDR3 length: 15 amino acids. For the CDR3, the DNA is TGTGCCACCAGTGACGCAGGGGTCCCCTACAATGAGCAGTTCTTC. It encodes CATSDAGVPYNEQFF.

This chain connects TRBV3-1 (or the pseudogene TRBV3-2) to TRBJ2-7, with D possibly TRBD1 on 6 matching bases. The CDR3 has 14 residues. V was trimmed by 1 base and J by 6 bases, leaving 13 bases between them. Germline lookup yields CDR1 LGHDT and CDR2 YNNKEL (reference sequence). The CDR3, as DNA: TGTGCCAGCAGCCAAGTCCGACAGGTCGGCGAGCAGTACTTC. Protein product: CASSQVRQVGEQYF.

This clone has a handful of counts. V and J are TRBV5-1 and TRBJ2-1, with 8 bases aligning to TRBD1. V trimming: 0 bases; J trimming: 7 bases; junction bases outside the gene matches: 0. This CDR3 has 13 residues. Germline loops: CDR1 SGHRS, CDR2 YFSETQ. In nucleotides, the CDR3 is TGCGCCAGCAGCTTGGGACAGGGGAATGAGCAGTTCTTC. Its protein is CASSLGQGNEQFF.

Only one count was recorded for this clone. This chain uses TRBV20-1 with TRBJ1-6, with TRBD1 matching 8 bases. Germline CDR1 reads DFQATT; CDR2 reads SNEGSKA (reference sequence). This CDR3 region has 13 residues. V dropped 3 bases and J dropped 9; count of bases not matched to a gene: 4. The CDR3 reads CSASQGAVSPLHF. In nucleotides, the CDR3 is TGCAGTGCTAGTCAGGGGGCGGTTTCACCCCTCCACTTT.

The rearrangement joins TRBV5-1 to TRBJ1-3; D may be TRBD1 (5 bases). The CDR3 contains 17 residues. CDR1 and CDR2 (germline): SGHRS, YFSETQ. Trimming took 0 bases from V and 2 from J, leaving 15 bases between them. The CDR3 protein is CASSLGPPQGAGNTIYF. The CDR3 DNA reads as TGCGCCAGCAGCTTGGGCCCCCCGCAGGGCGCTGGAAACACCATATATTTT. Full variable domain (missing parts from reference TRBV5-1 and TRBJ1-3): KAGVTQTPRYLIKTRGQQVTLSCSPISGHRSVSWYQQTPGQGLQFLFEYFSETQRNKGNFPGRFSGRQFSNSRSEMNVSTLELGDSALYLCASSLGPPQGAGNTIYFGEGSWLTVV.

The rearrangement links TRBV5-1 to TRBJ2-7, with 7 bases aligning to TRBD1. Unmatched junction bases numbered 9, after V lost 4 bases and J lost 2 bases. CDR3 size: 15 residues. Germline values: CDR1 SGHRS, CDR2 YFSETQ. CDR3 DNA: TGCGCCAGCAGCCTAGACAGGGCAGCCCCCTACGAGCAGTACTTC. Residues: CASSLDRAAPYEQYF.

V and J are TRBV28 and TRBJ2-7, with TRBD1 matching over 9 bases. Germline V CDR1 and CDR2: MDHEN, SYDVKM. The CDR3 consists of 15 residues. With 5 bases clipped from V and 7 bases from J, the junction kept 12 bases outside the gene matches. CDR3 loop: CASSTSGTGRREQYF. Written as DNA, the CDR3 is TGTGCCAGCAGTACCTCCGGGACAGGGAGGAGGGAGCAGTACTTC. Combining the CDR3 with reference TRBV28 and TRBJ2-7 gives the whole variable domain DVKVTQSSRYLVKRTGEKVFLECVQDMDHENMFWYRQDPGLGLRLIYFSYDVKMKEKGDIPEGYSVSREKKERFSLILESASTNQTSMYLCASSTSGTGRREQYFGPGTRLTVT.

The V and J genes are TRBV18 and TRBJ1-1, with D perhaps TRBD1 (6 bases). V was clipped by 5 bases and J by 6 bases, with 31 bases between them. Per germline, CDR1 KGHSH and CDR2 LQKENI. The CDR3 extends over 19 amino acids. Here the CDR3 reads CASSTLLRPKTQGPAEAFF. The CDR3 DNA sequence: TGTGCCAGCTCAACCCTCTTAAGACCCAAAACACAGGGTCCGGCTGAAGCTTTCTTT.

This chain's CDR3 is CASSLAENEQFF. DNA of the CDR3: TGTGCCAGCAGTTTAGCGGAGAATGAGCAGTTCTTC. The rearrangement links TRBV28 to TRBJ2-1; no clear D. From germline, CDR1 is MDHEN and CDR2 SYDVKM. The ends were cut back, 2 bases at V and 7 bases at J, with 6 bases in the middle. The CDR3 has 12 amino acids.

The chain combines TRBV10-2 with TRBJ2-7; D unresolved. The CDR3 spans 12 residues. V was cut by 9 bases and J by 0 bases, with 9 bases left in between. The V gene's germline CDR1 is WSHSY and CDR2 SAAADI. CDR3 region: CARETGSYEQYF. In DNA form, the CDR3 reads TGCGCCAGAGAGACTGGCTCCTACGAGCAGTACTTC.

V usage is TRBV7-9 and J usage is TRBJ2-5, with TRBD2 identical over 10 bases. The CDR3 length is 15 residues. Germline-derived CDR1 and CDR2 are SEHNR and FQNEAQ (reference sequence). V shed 5 bases, J shed 6 bases, and the junction held 9 bases outside the gene matches. The CDR3 sequence is CASSLSASGGQTQYF. In DNA form, the CDR3 reads TGTGCCAGCAGCCTATCGGCTAGCGGGGGACAGACCCAGTACTTC.